The 27 T cell receptor beta chains given below trace back to one sample, sequenced in a study of blood T cell repertoires in COVID-19. Assay used: immunoSEQ multiplex PCR; TCRdb lists only in-frame clones, some missing. The repertoire holds over 400,000 clones, roughly 90% seen once, with 1.4% in the top ten. Sequenced input: peripheral blood. The source is a woman between 25 and 40 years old with active or convalescent COVID-19.

The rearrangement joins TRBV9 to TRBJ1-2, with a weak D call TRBD1 (5 bases). The V and J ends lost 2 bases and 8 bases respectively, with 13 bases between them. Germline-derived CDR1 and CDR2 are SGDLS and YYNGEE. The CDR3 is 13 residues long. CDR3: CASSVGRGNGYTF. The CDR3 nucleotides read TGTGCCAGCAGCGTCGGGCGGGGGAACGGCTACACCTTC.

This clone was observed a single time. The chain couples TRBV5-8 to TRBJ2-1; 13 bases are a match to TRBD2. This CDR3 contains 17 residues. Losses at the gene ends were 0 bases for V and 3 bases for J; bases not matched to a gene: 3. Germline V gives CDR1 SGHTS, CDR2 YDEGEE. CDR3 region: CASSLGLAGGFYNEQFF. DNA of the CDR3: TGTGCCAGCAGCTTGGGACTAGCGGGAGGTTTCTACAATGAGCAGTTCTTC. Full variable domain (rest looked up from reference TRBV5-8 and TRBJ2-1): EAGVTQSPTHLIKTRGQQATLRCSPISGHTSVYWYQQALGLGLQFLLWYDEGEERNRGNFPPRFSGRQFPNYSSELNVNALELEDSALYLCASSLGLAGGFYNEQFFGPGTRLTVL.

The chain uses TRBV7-9 and TRBJ1-3; D uncertain. Germline loops: CDR1 SEHNR, CDR2 FQNEAQ (reference sequence). Deletions cut 2 bases from V and 1 base from J, with 12 bases between. The CDR3 extends over 16 amino acids. This CDR3 is CASSLTSGSSGNTIYF. In DNA, the CDR3 is TGTGCCAGCAGCTTAACCTCGGGAAGTTCTGGAAACACCATATATTTT.

V usage is TRBV5-8 and J usage is TRBJ1-4, with TRBD1 identical over 7 bases. J gave up 8 bases and V 0 bases, and 7 bases lay outside the gene matches. The CDR3 is made up of 15 amino acids. Germline CDR1 and CDR2: SGHTS and YDEGEE. CDR3 loop: CASSLEGAAVEKLFF. The CDR3 nucleotides read TGTGCCAGCAGCTTGGAGGGGGCCGCCGTAGAAAAACTGTTTTTT.

As for this clone: This sample includes further DNA sequences coding for the same CDR3. This chain connects TRBV6-5 to TRBJ1-2, with TRBD1 as a possible D gene (5 bases). Germline CDR1 MNHEY, CDR2 SVGAGI. The V gene lost 6 bases and the J gene lost 4 bases, with 9 bases spanning the gap. CDR3 size: 12 residues. In DNA form, the CDR3 reads TGTGCCAGCAGCCCAGGGCTCTATGGCTACACCTTC. Translation: CASSPGLYGYTF.

The chain combines TRBV3-1 (or the pseudogene TRBV3-2) with TRBJ2-3, with TRBD2 matching over 7 bases. V was clipped by 4 bases and J by 4 bases; unmatched bases: 8. The CDR3 has 15 residues. The V gene's germline CDR1 is LGHDT and CDR2 YNNKEL (reference sequence). The DNA for the CDR3 is TGTGCCAGCAGCCCCCTGGGGCTAGCGGCAGATACGCAGTATTTT. The encoded protein is CASSPLGLAADTQYF.

This chain connects TRBV6-5 to TRBJ1-3; D unresolved. The germline V and J ends were trimmed by 7 bases and 8 bases, with 9 bases remaining between them. CDR1 is MNHEY, CDR2 SVGAGI, per germline. The CDR3 loop spans 11 amino acids. CDR3 protein: CASIEAYTIYF. CDR3 coding DNA: TGTGCCAGCATAGAGGCTTACACCATATATTTT.

This clone was recorded once. This same CDR3 is encoded by further DNA sequences in the sample. The gene calls are TRBV4-1 and TRBJ2-5, with TRBD1 matching over 8 bases. Germline CDR1 is MGHRA and CDR2 is YSYEKL. The V segment lost 1 base and the J segment 4 bases; nucleotides outside the gene matches: 5. CDR3 length: 15 amino acids. This CDR3 reads CASSQVSGGRETQYF. CDR3 bases: TGCGCCAGCAGCCAAGTCTCAGGGGGCAGAGAGACCCAGTACTTC.

The chain uses TRBV9 and TRBJ2-5; TRBD1 is a possible D gene (6 bases). Per germline, CDR1 SGDLS and CDR2 YYNGEE. Trimming removed 0 bases from V and 4 bases from J, with 16 bases in between. The length of the CDR3 is 16 residues. The CDR3: CASSVGLQGFLETQYF. DNA of the CDR3: TGTGCCAGCAGCGTAGGTCTACAGGGCTTTTTAGAGACCCAGTACTTC.

The V and J genes are TRBV11-2 and TRBJ2-1; TRBD2 aligns across 8 bases. V lost 0 bases, J lost 3 bases, and 10 bases stayed unmatched. Germline V gene data show CDR1 as SGHAT and CDR2 as FQNNGV. The CDR3 covers 18 residues. CDR3 in amino acids: CASSLDGSGSPNYNEQFF. CDR3 nucleotides: TGTGCCAGCAGCTTAGACGGGAGCGGGAGCCCCAACTACAATGAGCAGTTCTTC.

Concerning this clone: This sample also contains other DNA sequences that code for the same CDR3. The V gene is TRBV3-1 (or the pseudogene TRBV3-2), the J gene TRBJ1-3; D perhaps matches TRBD1 (6 bases). This CDR3 comprises 14 residues. The germline V gene encodes CDR1 LGHDT and CDR2 YNNKEL (reference sequence). V shed 4 bases and J shed 0 bases, with 7 bases lying between them. The CDR3 DNA sequence: TGTGCCAGCAGCCCGGACAGCTCTGGAAACACCATATATTTT. Its protein product is CASSPDSSGNTIYF.

The V and J genes are TRBV19 and TRBJ2-7; 9 bases fit TRBD1. This CDR3 comprises 16 residues. CDR1 and CDR2 from the germline V gene are LNHDA and SQIVND (reference sequence). J gave up 0 bases and V 6 bases, and 9 bases lay outside the gene matches. The CDR3 bases are TGTGCCAGTAGCAACCTCGGGACAGGGCCCTCCTACGAGCAGTACTTC. As protein: CASSNLGTGPSYEQYF.

This chain links TRBV6-2 or TRBV6-3 with TRBJ1-2; D not resolved. Germline V CDR1 and CDR2: MNHEY, SVGEGT. The CDR3 runs to 13 residues. V was clipped by 2 bases and J by 4 bases, with 8 bases between them. This CDR3 is CASSYADPYGYTF. The CDR3 DNA reads TGTGCCAGCAGTTACGCAGATCCCTATGGCTACACCTTC.

The chain has TRBV19 and TRBJ1-5; TRBD1 matches at 7 bases. CDR3 size: 14 residues. After removal of 9 bases from V and 1 base from J, the junction contained 6 bases not matched to a gene. Germline V gene sequence: CDR1 LNHDA, CDR2 SQIVND (reference sequence). The CDR3 DNA reads TGTGCCAGCGGGACAGAGCAAAGCAATCAGCCCCAGCATTTT. Its protein product is CASGTEQSNQPQHF.

The J gene is TRBJ1-2, the V gene TRBV5-1; D is possibly TRBD1 (6 bases). V lost 8 bases to trimming and J lost 6 bases, with 20 bases between them. The germline CDR1 and CDR2 sequences are SGHRS and YFSETQ. The CDR3 runs to 14 residues. Here the CDR3 DNA reads TGCGCCAGTTCTACAGGGAGCCGTCTTGATGGCTACACCTTC. As protein: CASSTGSRLDGYTF.

The chain links TRBV4-1 to TRBJ1-3, with D possibly TRBD1 on 6 matching bases. CDR3 length equals 14 residues. Looked up from germline, CDR1 is MGHRA and CDR2 is YSYEKL. The germline V and J ends were trimmed by 5 bases and 3 bases, with 11 bases remaining between them. The CDR3 DNA reads TGCGCCAGCAGCGTCGGACAGTTTGGAAACACCATATATTTT. Its protein product is CASSVGQFGNTIYF.

The CDR3 is CASSLAGMSYEQYF. CDR3 coding DNA: TGTGCCAGCAGCTTAGCAGGGATGTCCTACGAGCAGTACTTC. This sequence joins TRBV11-2 and TRBJ2-7, with a possible D match to TRBD1 (5 bases). The ends were cut back, 1 base at V and 1 base at J, with 8 bases in the middle. Germline V gene data show CDR1 as SGHAT and CDR2 as FQNNGV. The CDR3 loop spans 14 amino acids.

The chain joins TRBV4-2 to TRBJ2-1; weak D call: TRBD2 (5 bases). The CDR3 spans 16 residues. The V gene's germline CDR1 is LGHNA and CDR2 YNFKEQ. The germline V and J ends were trimmed by 1 base and 3 bases, with 13 bases remaining between them. CDR3 DNA: TGTGCCAGCAGCCAAGGATACATGAGGGACTACAATGAGCAGTTCTTC. Its protein is CASSQGYMRDYNEQFF.

The gene calls are TRBV27 and TRBJ1-1, with D possibly TRBD1 on 5 matching bases. The CDR3 sequence is 16 residues long. Germline lookup yields CDR1 MNHEY and CDR2 SMNVEV (reference sequence). The V and J ends lost 7 bases and 0 bases respectively, with 18 bases between them. CDR3: CASNKGAGYMNTEAFF. CDR3 DNA sequence: TGTGCCAGCAACAAAGGGGCCGGTTATATGAACACTGAAGCTTTCTTT.

The chain recombines TRBV6-2 or TRBV6-3 with TRBJ2-4; D unresolved. Germline V lookup: CDR1 MNHEY, CDR2 SVGEGT. The CDR3 length is 15 residues. V shed 4 bases and J shed 4 bases, with 14 bases lying between them. CDR3 DNA sequence: TGTGCCAGCAGTTCCACGACTGTGCCGAAAAACATTCAGTACTTC. It translates to CASSSTTVPKNIQYF.

This clone was detected once. This chain joins TRBV29-1 and TRBJ2-7; D possibly corresponds to TRBD1 (6 bases). CDR3 length: 17 residues. Trimming shortened V by 0 bases and J by 2 bases, and 20 bases separated the two germline ends. Per germline, CDR1 SQVTM and CDR2 ANQGSEA. The DNA of the CDR3 is TGCAGCGTTGAAGATCCTGACCCCATGGGACAACCCTACGAGCAGTACTTC. This encodes CSVEDPDPMGQPYEQYF.

This chain connects TRBV2 to TRBJ1-5; a weak D match, TRBD1 (6 bases). The CDR3 is made up of 15 amino acids. V was shortened by 5 bases and J by 0 bases, with 11 bases between the two germline ends. Germline V gene data show CDR1 as SNHLY and CDR2 as FYNNEI. The chain's CDR3 is CASSKTGDSNQPQHF. Written as DNA, the CDR3 is TGTGCCAGCAGTAAGACAGGAGATAGCAATCAGCCCCAGCATTTT.

This clone was detected only once. The rearrangement joins TRBV4-1 to TRBJ1-3; D remains ambiguous. V was trimmed by 3 bases and J by 0 bases, leaving 15 bases between them. This CDR3 has 17 amino acids. CDR1 and CDR2 (germline): MGHRA, YSYEKL. CDR3 DNA: TGCGCCAGCAGCCATTTGTCAGACTCTAGCTCTGGAAACACCATATATTTT. Translated: CASSHLSDSSSGNTIYF.

This chain connects TRBV7-9 to TRBJ2-1, with TRBD1 identical over 8 bases. Trimming at V came to 0 bases and at J to 4 bases, leaving 5 bases not matched to a gene. CDR1 and CDR2 (germline): SEHNR, FQNEAQ (reference sequence). CDR3 length: 16 residues. The CDR3 sequence is CASSLAPGTGYNEQFF. CDR3 nucleotides: TGTGCCAGCAGCTTAGCTCCGGGGACAGGTTACAATGAGCAGTTCTTC.

For this clone: This same CDR3 is encoded by further DNA sequences in the sample. The J gene is TRBJ2-1, the V gene TRBV2; 7 bases are shared with TRBD2. The CDR3 covers 15 residues. Germline CDR1 is SNHLY and CDR2 is FYNNEI. Trimming removed 5 bases from V and 0 bases from J; junction bases left unmatched: 4. Here the CDR3 reads CASSPRTSSYNEQFF. The CDR3 nucleotides read TGTGCCAGCAGTCCCAGGACTAGCTCCTACAATGAGCAGTTCTTC.

The J gene is TRBJ1-1, the V gene TRBV28; 10 bases map to TRBD1. The length of the CDR3 is 15 residues. The V gene's germline CDR1 is MDHEN and CDR2 SYDVKM. The junction had 4 bases not matched to a gene; V was cut back by 2 bases and J by 4 bases. CDR3 amino acids: CASSLPGQGSTEAFF. CDR3 in DNA: TGTGCCAGCAGTTTACCGGGACAGGGGAGCACTGAAGCTTTCTTT.

The chain combines TRBV19 with TRBJ2-7; TRBD1 aligns across 9 bases. After removal of 7 bases from V and 5 bases from J, the junction contained 6 bases not matched to a gene. The CDR3 is made up of 13 amino acids. Germline V gene data show CDR1 as LNHDA and CDR2 as SQIVND (reference sequence). The CDR3 region is CASTGTGSHEQYF. In DNA, the CDR3 is TGTGCCAGTACCGGGACAGGGTCCCACGAGCAGTACTTC.